This T cell receptor beta chain was retrieved from a study of breast tumors, draining lymph nodes, adjacent tissues. Study-level findings and limits: Tumor and nontumor repertoires were significantly more similar in luminal-like than in basal-like breast cancer. The lymph node origin of tumor T cells was framed as consistent with a hypothesis, not demonstrated. Tumor repertoires ranked between lymph nodes and nontumor tissue in diversity, with V and J gene preferences.

TCRdb processed the multiplex PCR reads anew with MiXCR; each CDR3 protein has one entry. The table records 25,000 to 40,000 distinct CDR3 sequences, 60% to 80% of them present only once. This clonotype was observed a few times. Its antigen is still unknown. The germline gives CDR1 LGHDT, CDR2 YNNKEL (reference sequence). The CDR3 totals 14 residues. Trimming stripped 4 bases from V and 0 bases from J, with 10 bases between. This receptor was identified in a female donor with breast cancer. Some clones in this sample may be carry-over from other donors' samples. The sample taken for sequencing was breast tumor tissue. The chain links TRBV3-1 to TRBJ2-7; unclear D gene. This CDR3 is CASSPGPSSYEQYF. The CDR3 DNA reads as TGTGCCAGCAGCCCAGGACCGAGCTCCTACGAGCAGTACTTC.